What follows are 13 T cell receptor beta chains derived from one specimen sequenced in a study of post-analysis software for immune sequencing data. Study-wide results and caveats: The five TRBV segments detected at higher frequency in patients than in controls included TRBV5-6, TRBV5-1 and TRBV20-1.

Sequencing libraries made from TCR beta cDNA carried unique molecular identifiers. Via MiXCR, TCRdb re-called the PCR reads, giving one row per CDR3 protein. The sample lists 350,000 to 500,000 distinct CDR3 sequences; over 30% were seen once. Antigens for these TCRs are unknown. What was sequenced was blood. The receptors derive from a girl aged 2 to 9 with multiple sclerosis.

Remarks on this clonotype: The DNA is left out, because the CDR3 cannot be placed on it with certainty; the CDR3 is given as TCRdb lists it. The CDR3 is CSATHRDFGNEQFF. The rearrangement links TRBV20-1 to TRBJ2-1; TRBD2 was called by the table and not checked on the DNA. Per the germline V gene, CDR1 is DFQATT and CDR2 is SNEGSKA (reference sequence). 14 amino acids form the CDR3, both terminal residues included.

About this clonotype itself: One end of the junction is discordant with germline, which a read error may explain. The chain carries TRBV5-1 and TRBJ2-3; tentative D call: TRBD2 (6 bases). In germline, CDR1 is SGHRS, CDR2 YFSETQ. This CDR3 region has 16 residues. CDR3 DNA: TGCGTCAGCAGCTGGGGACTGCAAACTAGCACAGATACGCAGTATTTT. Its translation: CVSSWGLQTSTDTQYF.

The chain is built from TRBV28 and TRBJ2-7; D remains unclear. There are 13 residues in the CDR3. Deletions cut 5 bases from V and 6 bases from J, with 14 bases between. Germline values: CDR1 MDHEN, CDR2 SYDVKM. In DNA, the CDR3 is TGTGCCAGCAGTACCCAGAGTGTGGGCGAGCAGTACTTC. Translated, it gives CASSTQSVGEQYF.

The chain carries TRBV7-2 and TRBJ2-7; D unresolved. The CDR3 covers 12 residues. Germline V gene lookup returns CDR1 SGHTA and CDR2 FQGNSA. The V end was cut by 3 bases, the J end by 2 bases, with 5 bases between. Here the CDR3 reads CASSFPPYEQYF. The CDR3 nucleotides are TGTGCCAGCAGCTTTCCCCCCTACGAGCAGTACTTC.

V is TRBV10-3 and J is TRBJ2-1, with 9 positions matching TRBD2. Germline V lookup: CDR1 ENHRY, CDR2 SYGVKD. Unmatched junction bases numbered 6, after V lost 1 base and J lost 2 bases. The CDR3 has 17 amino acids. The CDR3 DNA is TGTGCCATCAGTGAGTTAGGAGCGGGAGGTCCCTACAATGAGCAGTTCTTC. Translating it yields CAISELGAGGPYNEQFF.

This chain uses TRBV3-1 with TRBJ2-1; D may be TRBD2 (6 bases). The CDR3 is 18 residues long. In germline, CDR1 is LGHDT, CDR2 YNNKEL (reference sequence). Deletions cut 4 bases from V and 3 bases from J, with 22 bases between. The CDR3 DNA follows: TGTGCCAGCAGCCCATCTGGGTGGGACTTAAGGGACTACAATGAGCAGTTCTTC. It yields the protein CASSPSGWDLRDYNEQFF.

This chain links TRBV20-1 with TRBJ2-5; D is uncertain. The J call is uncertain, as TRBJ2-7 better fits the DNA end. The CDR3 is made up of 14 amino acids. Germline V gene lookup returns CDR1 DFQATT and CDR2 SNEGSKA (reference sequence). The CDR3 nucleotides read TGCAGTGCTAGAGTGGCGGACCTTACCTACGAGCAGTACTTC. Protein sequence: CSARVADLTYEQYF.

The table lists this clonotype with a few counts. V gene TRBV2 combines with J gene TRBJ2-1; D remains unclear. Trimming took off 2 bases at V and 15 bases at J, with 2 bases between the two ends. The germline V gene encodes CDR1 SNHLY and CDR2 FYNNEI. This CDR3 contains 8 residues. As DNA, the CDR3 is TGTGCCAGCAGTGAACGGTTCTTC. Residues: CASSERFF.

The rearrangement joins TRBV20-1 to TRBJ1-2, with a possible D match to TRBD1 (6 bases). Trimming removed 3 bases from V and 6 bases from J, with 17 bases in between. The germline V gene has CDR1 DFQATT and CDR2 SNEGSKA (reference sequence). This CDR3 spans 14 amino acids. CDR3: CSASPVQGIHGYTF. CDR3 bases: TGCAGTGCTAGCCCCGTACAGGGAATCCATGGCTACACCTTC.

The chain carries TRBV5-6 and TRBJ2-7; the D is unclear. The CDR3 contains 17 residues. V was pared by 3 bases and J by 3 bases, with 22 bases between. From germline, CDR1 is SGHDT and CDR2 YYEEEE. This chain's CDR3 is CASSSVNSWGFVYEQYF. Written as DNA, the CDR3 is TGTGCCAGCAGCTCCGTAAATTCTTGGGGATTTGTCTACGAGCAGTACTTC.

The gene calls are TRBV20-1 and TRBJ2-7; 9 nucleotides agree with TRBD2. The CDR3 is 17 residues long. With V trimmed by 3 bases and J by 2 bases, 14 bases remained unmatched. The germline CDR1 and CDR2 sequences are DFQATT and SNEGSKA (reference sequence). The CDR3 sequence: CSASGAGGLRPTYEQYF. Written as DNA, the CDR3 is TGCAGTGCTAGCGGCGCGGGGGGGCTCCGCCCTACCTACGAGCAGTACTTC.

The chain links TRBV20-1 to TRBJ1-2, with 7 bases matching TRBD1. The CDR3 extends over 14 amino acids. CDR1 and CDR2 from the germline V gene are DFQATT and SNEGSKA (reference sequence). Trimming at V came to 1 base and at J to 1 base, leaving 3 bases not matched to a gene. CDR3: CSARVPGGNYGYTF. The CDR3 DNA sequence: TGCAGTGCTAGAGTTCCAGGGGGTAACTATGGCTACACCTTC.

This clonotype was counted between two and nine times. CDR3 in DNA: TGTGCCATCACCTCGGACAGGGGGATCGGGGGCTACACCTTC. Its translation: CAITSDRGIGGYTF. V gene TRBV10-3 combines with J gene TRBJ1-2, with 10 bases fitting TRBD1. In germline, CDR1 is ENHRY, CDR2 SYGVKD. With V trimmed by 7 bases and J by 8 bases, 10 bases remained unmatched. This CDR3 comprises 14 residues.